Each of the 10 T cell receptor beta chains below was sequenced from the same sample in a study of T cells in Graves' hyperthyroidism and ophthalmopathy. TCR beta CDR3 region amplification was performed from RNA transcripts. The TCR CDR3 first-round RT-PCR relied on the HTBI primer set. TCRdb itself ran the multiplex PCR reads through MiXCR, one entry per CDR3 protein. The sample lists a few hundred thousand distinct CDR3 sequences; about 45% were seen once. Sequenced material: peripheral blood or thyroid tissue (not recorded which). Receptors originate from a woman aged 18 to 35 with Graves' hyperthyroidism.

This clonotype was recorded at least ten times. The rearrangement joins TRBV3-1 to TRBJ1-1; tentative D call: TRBD1 (6 bases). The germline gives CDR1 LGHDT, CDR2 YNNKEL (reference sequence). This CDR3 spans 17 amino acids. V was shortened by 4 bases and J by 3 bases, with 21 bases between the two germline ends. The CDR3 DNA sequence: TGTGCCAGCAGCCCATCAAGGGACACCCCTGGGCACACTGAAGCTTTCTTT. Translating it yields CASSPSRDTPGHTEAFF.

This chain uses TRBV29-1 with TRBJ1-4; 9 bases align to TRBD1. This CDR3 is built from 14 residues. Germline V lookup: CDR1 SQVTM, CDR2 ANQGSEA. With 3 bases clipped from V and 7 bases from J, the junction kept 6 bases outside the gene matches. The DNA of the CDR3 is TGCAGCGTTGACCCACAGGGGGCGGGTGAAAAACTGTTTTTT. This translates into CSVDPQGAGEKLFF.

The chain is built from TRBV24-1 and TRBJ1-2; no definite D call. The CDR3 has 14 residues. The germline CDR1 and CDR2 sequences are KGHDR and SFDVKD. V was cut by 3 bases and J by 2 bases, with 9 bases left in between. The CDR3: CATSDATKNYGYTF. The CDR3 bases are TGTGCCACCAGTGATGCCACAAAAAACTATGGCTACACCTTC.

The chain combines TRBV5-8 with TRBJ1-3; TRBD1 aligns across 7 bases. V lost 3 bases to trimming and J lost 3 bases; unmatched junction nucleotides: 6. The CDR3 runs 15 residues. Germline-derived CDR1 and CDR2 are SGHTS and YDEGEE. In DNA, the CDR3 is TGTGCCAGCAGCTGGGAGGGGGCGCGTGGAAACACCATATATTTT. Translated: CASSWEGARGNTIYF.

This clonotype has ten or more counts. This sequence joins TRBV25-1 and TRBJ2-2; D unclear. Trimming took off 3 bases at V and 13 bases at J, with 9 bases between the two ends. From germline, CDR1 is MGHDK and CDR2 SYGVNS. The CDR3 is made up of 11 amino acids. CDR3 protein: CASSDLSGLFF. In nucleotides, the CDR3 is TGTGCCAGCAGTGATCTCTCGGGGCTGTTTTTT.

The sample holds many counts of this clonotype. The chain carries TRBV6-6 and TRBJ1-5; D remains ambiguous. The CDR3 has 15 residues. The germline gives CDR1 MNHNY, CDR2 SVGAGI (reference sequence). V dropped 1 base and J dropped 0 bases, with 7 bases sitting between them. CDR3 residues: CASSYLADSNQPQHF. The CDR3 region has the DNA TGTGCCAGCAGTTACTTGGCAGATAGCAATCAGCCCCAGCATTTT.

Of note for this clonotype: A read error is possible here, since a much larger clone lies one base away. The CDR3 bases are TGTGCCAGCAGTTTCCCAACTAGCTCCTACGAGCAGTACTTC. This codes for CASSFPTSSYEQYF. The chain is built from TRBV7-9 and TRBJ2-7, with TRBD2 as a possible D gene (5 bases). Germline V gene sequence: CDR1 SEHNR, CDR2 FQNEAQ (reference sequence). Trimming removed 6 bases at V and 0 bases at J, with 12 bases between. The length of the CDR3 is 14 residues.

This clonotype was observed at least ten times. The CDR3 DNA follows: TGCAGTGCTAGAGATCGGGCAGGGGTTGGCTACACCTTC. It is translated as CSARDRAGVGYTF. The rearrangement uses TRBV20-1 and TRBJ1-2, with TRBD1 as a possible D gene (6 bases). Trimming stripped 0 bases from V and 7 bases from J, with 12 bases between. Germline CDR1 is DFQATT and CDR2 is SNEGSKA (reference sequence). The CDR3 runs 13 residues.

This clonotype was seen at least ten times. The chain combines TRBV6-6 with TRBJ2-7; 8 bases align to TRBD1. Germline CDR1 reads MNHNY; CDR2 reads SVGAGI (reference sequence). The CDR3 extends over 18 amino acids. V was pared by 6 bases and J by 3 bases, with 19 bases of the junction left unmatched. Here the CDR3 DNA reads TGTGCCAGCAGGTTCTCCTCCAGTTCGGGACAGGTAGGCTACGAGCAGTACTTC. It specifies CASRFSSSSGQVGYEQYF.

The chain employs TRBV7-3 and TRBJ1-2; 8 nucleotides align to TRBD1. After removal of 0 bases from V and 6 bases from J, the junction contained 12 bases not matched to a gene. CDR3 length equals 17 residues. Germline V gene data show CDR1 as SGHTA and CDR2 as FQGTGA. The CDR3 protein is CASSLTGETGARNGYTF. The CDR3 DNA follows: TGTGCCAGCAGCTTAACGGGGGAGACAGGGGCCCGGAATGGCTACACCTTC.